One sample yielded the 26 T cell receptor beta chains listed below, sequenced in a study of blood T cell repertoires in COVID-19. TCRdb's table, derived via immunoSEQ multiplex PCR, lists solely in-frame clones and lacks some. Of fewer than 350,000 clones in the sample, around 90% were seen once. Sequences were obtained from PBMCs or T cells enriched from blood (not recorded which). These receptors came from a woman in her forties who had recovered from COVID-19.

This chain joins TRBV21-1 and TRBJ2-5; TRBD2, the D gene given by the table, was not confirmed from the DNA. TRBV21-1 has pseudogene status. The CDR3 has 16 amino acids. For the CDR3, the DNA is TGTGCCAGCAGCTTTAGGACTAGCGGGCCACAAGAGACCCAGTACTTC. It codes for CASSFRTSGPQETQYF.

The rearrangement joins TRBV29-1 to TRBJ2-5, with D possibly being TRBD1 (6 bases). CDR3 size: 14 residues. V shed 4 bases and J shed 4 bases, with 16 bases lying between them. Germline CDR1 reads SQVTM; CDR2 reads ANQGSEA. The CDR3 sequence is CSVVVDTGRETQYF. The CDR3 DNA reads as TGCAGCGTTGTGGTGGATACAGGGAGAGAGACCCAGTACTTC. The full variable domain, with the rest looked up from reference TRBV29-1 and TRBJ2-5, is SAVISQKPSRDICQRGTSLTIQCQVDSQVTMMFWYRQQPGQSLTLIATANQGSEATYESGFVIDKFPISRPNLTFSTLTVSNMSPEDSSIYLCSVVVDTGRETQYFGPGTRLLVL.

The chain is built from TRBV7-9 and TRBJ1-2; D uncertain. The CDR3 spans 13 residues. Trimming left V 3 bases short and J 7 bases short, with 12 bases between. Germline V CDR1 and CDR2: SEHNR, FQNEAQ (reference sequence). CDR3 DNA: TGTGCCAGCAGCTTGAGTCCTGCGCGTGGCTACACCTTC. The encoded protein is CASSLSPARGYTF.

The gene calls are TRBV7-2 and TRBJ2-3; 12 bases line up with TRBD2. With 5 bases clipped from V and 4 bases from J, the junction kept 4 bases outside the gene matches. CDR3 length: 15 amino acids. CDR1 is SGHTA, CDR2 FQGNSA, per germline. This CDR3 is CASSRLAGGADTQYF. Written as DNA, the CDR3 is TGTGCCAGCAGCCGGCTAGCGGGAGGGGCAGATACGCAGTATTTT.

The chain employs TRBV18 and TRBJ1-2, with 10 bases lining up with TRBD1. Germline CDR1 is KGHSH and CDR2 is LQKENI. V lost 6 bases, J lost 7 bases, and 14 bases stayed unmatched. The CDR3 length is 16 residues. Here the CDR3 DNA reads TGTGCCAGCTCGCCTCAATTTAGACAGGGGGCTGGTGGCTACACCTTC. This translates into CASSPQFRQGAGGYTF.

In regard to this clone: Other DNA sequences in the sample encode the same CDR3. The rearrangement joins TRBV6-5 to TRBJ2-5, with 7 bases lining up with TRBD1. The junction had 3 bases not matched to a gene; V was cut back by 6 bases and J by 2 bases. The CDR3 sequence is 13 residues long. Looked up from germline, CDR1 is MNHEY and CDR2 is SVGAGI. The CDR3 loop reads CASRGTVQETQYF. The CDR3 bases are TGTGCCAGCAGAGGGACAGTACAAGAGACCCAGTACTTC.

The chain couples TRBV6-2 or TRBV6-3 to TRBJ2-1, with TRBD2 matching over 13 bases. V gave up 2 bases and J gave up 6 bases; unmatched junction bases: 4. This CDR3 has 16 amino acids. The germline gives CDR1 MNHEY, CDR2 SVGEGT. CDR3 sequence (DNA): TGTGCCAGCAGTTACGGGGGGACTAGCGGGACCAATGAGCAGTTCTTC. Protein product: CASSYGGTSGTNEQFF.

This chain joins TRBV6-5 and TRBJ2-3; possibly TRBD2 for D (5 bases). CDR3 length: 13 residues. Trimming took off 3 bases at V and 5 bases at J, with 9 bases between the two ends. Germline V gene lookup returns CDR1 MNHEY and CDR2 SVGAGI. CDR3 in DNA: TGTGCCAGCAGTTATGAGGGCAGAGATACGCAGTATTTT. Translation gives CASSYEGRDTQYF.

The DNA for the CDR3 is TGTGCCAGCAGCCAATCGTCATTAGCGGTGGCGCAGTATTTT. Protein sequence: CASSQSSLAVAQYF. This rearrangement joins TRBV3-1 (or the pseudogene TRBV3-2) to TRBJ2-3; D might be TRBD2 (6 bases). The CDR3 is made up of 14 amino acids. Trimming pared 2 bases from V and 10 bases from J, leaving 16 bases between. CDR1 and CDR2 (germline): LGHDT, YNNKEL (reference sequence).

The gene calls are TRBV6-5 and TRBJ1-1; no clear D. Germline-derived CDR1 and CDR2 are MNHEY and SVGAGI. This CDR3 comprises 14 residues. V was clipped by 4 bases and J by 1 base, with 10 bases between them. CDR3 protein: CASSSSRWNTEAFF. The CDR3 region has the DNA TGTGCCAGCAGTTCTTCTCGGTGGAACACTGAAGCTTTCTTT.

The CDR3 protein is CASSFLDRAGEQYF. For the CDR3, the DNA is TGCGCCAGCAGCTTCCTAGACAGGGCTGGCGAGCAGTACTTC. This chain links TRBV5-1 with TRBJ2-7; TRBD1 agrees at 7 bases. V dropped 2 bases and J dropped 6; count of bases not matched to a gene: 8. Germline assignment: CDR1 SGHRS and CDR2 YFSETQ. The CDR3 has 14 residues.

DNA of the CDR3: TGCGCCAGCAGCCAAGTGTCAGGGCAGCCCTATGGCTACACCTTC. This sequence encodes CASSQVSGQPYGYTF. The chain couples TRBV4-1 to TRBJ1-2; D is perhaps TRBD1 (5 bases). The germline V gene encodes CDR1 MGHRA and CDR2 YSYEKL. Trimming left V 1 base short and J 4 bases short, with 13 bases between. The CDR3 extends over 15 amino acids.

This clone appeared a single time. The genes are TRBV5-4 and TRBJ1-1, with 7 bases that match TRBD1. J gave up 3 bases and V 6 bases, and 5 bases lay outside the gene matches. The germline CDR1 and CDR2 sequences are SGHNT and YYREEE (reference sequence). CDR3 length: 13 residues. CDR3 nucleotides: TGTGCCAGCAATGGGGACAGACACACTGAAGCTTTCTTT. Its protein is CASNGDRHTEAFF. Using reference TRBV5-4 and TRBJ1-1 for the parts outside the CDR3, the full variable domain is ETGVTQSPTHLIKTRGQQVTLRCSSQSGHNTVSWYQQALGQGPQFIFQYYREEENGRGNFPPRFSGLQFPNYSSELNVNALELDDSALYLCASNGDRHTEAFFGQGTRLTVV.

V usage is TRBV28 and J usage is TRBJ1-1, with 7 bases lining up with TRBD1. The CDR3 spans 11 residues. Germline V gives CDR1 MDHEN, CDR2 SYDVKM. V was pared by 7 bases and J by 8 bases, with 4 bases of the junction left unmatched. CDR3 sequence: CASISDREAFF. The CDR3 nucleotides read TGTGCCAGCATCTCGGACAGGGAAGCTTTCTTT.

CDR3 bases: TGTGCCTGGACAGGGGGAAGTGTGTACGAGCAGTACTTC. Translating it yields CAWTGGSVYEQYF. This rearrangement joins TRBV30 to TRBJ2-7; TRBD1 matches at 7 bases. The CDR3 loop spans 13 amino acids. Germline CDR1 is GTSNPN and CDR2 is SVGIG (reference sequence). Trimming cost V 4 bases and J 4 bases; bases outside gene matches: 7. The complete variable domain, with remaining parts taken from reference TRBV30 and TRBJ2-7, reads SQTIHQWPATLVQPVGSPLSLECTVEGTSNPNLYWYRQAAGRGLQLLFYSVGIGQISSEVPQNLSASRPQDRQFILSSKKLLLSDSGFYLCAWTGGSVYEQYFGPGTRLTVT.

The chain carries TRBV9 and TRBJ2-1; TRBD2 matches 8 bases. V shed 0 bases, J shed 9 bases, and the junction held 17 bases outside the gene matches. The CDR3 loop spans 18 amino acids. CDR1 is SGDLS, CDR2 YYNGEE, per germline. CDR3 region: CASSVGQGNGRALSEQFF. As DNA, the CDR3 is TGTGCCAGCAGCGTAGGCCAGGGGAACGGGAGGGCCCTCAGTGAGCAGTTCTTC.

The chain combines TRBV7-9 with TRBJ1-1; D possibly corresponds to TRBD1 (6 bases). The length of the CDR3 is 13 residues. CDR1 and CDR2 from the germline V gene are SEHNR and FQNEAQ (reference sequence). V lost 5 bases and J 5 bases, leaving 12 bases between the germline ends. The CDR3 nucleotides read TGTGCCAGCAGCCAGGGGTATGGGACTGAAGCTTTCTTT. This gives the protein CASSQGYGTEAFF.

This chain connects TRBV20-1 to TRBJ1-3; D remains ambiguous. The CDR3 contains 11 residues. Germline V CDR1 and CDR2: DFQATT, SNEGSKA (reference sequence). V was cut by 4 bases and J by 4 bases, with 5 bases left in between. CDR3 amino acids: CSATPGNTIYF. DNA for the CDR3: TGCAGTGCTACCCCAGGAAACACCATATATTTT.

V and J are TRBV7-6 and TRBJ2-1, with D possibly TRBD2 on 7 matching bases. This CDR3 has 18 residues. The germline gives CDR1 SGHVS, CDR2 FNYEAQ. Trimming left V 2 bases short and J 9 bases short, with 26 bases between. The chain's CDR3 is CASSLLGRAGASRGEQFF. The DNA for the CDR3 is TGTGCCAGCAGCTTACTCGGGCGTGCGGGGGCCTCTCGGGGTGAGCAGTTCTTC.

This chain connects TRBV6-5 to TRBJ1-5, with D uncertain. CDR1 and CDR2 from the germline V gene are MNHEY and SVGAGI. V lost 6 bases, J lost 2 bases, and 8 bases lay in between. This CDR3 contains 13 residues. Written as DNA, the CDR3 is TGTGCCAGCAGCGGGTTCGGCAATCAGCCCCAGCATTTT. It specifies CASSGFGNQPQHF.

The chain uses TRBV6-2 or TRBV6-3 and TRBJ2-7; 9 bases are shared with TRBD1. J lost 5 bases, V lost 6 bases, and 11 bases had no gene match. This CDR3 contains 15 residues. Germline-derived CDR1 and CDR2 are MNHEY and SVGEGT. CDR3 coding DNA: TGTGCCAGCAGCCCCGGCCGGGACAGGGCCCACGAGCAGTACTTC. It encodes CASSPGRDRAHEQYF.

In this sample, this clone turned up once. V and J are TRBV11-2 and TRBJ2-4; 7 positions agree with TRBD1. This CDR3 contains 13 residues. Germline assignment: CDR1 SGHAT and CDR2 FQNNGV. Trimming at V came to 1 base and at J to 9 bases, leaving 3 bases not matched to a gene. The CDR3 loop reads CASSLGDSGIQYF. CDR3 nucleotide sequence: TGTGCCAGCAGCTTAGGGGACAGCGGCATTCAGTACTTC.

The chain combines TRBV7-8 with TRBJ1-3; no reliable D call. The ends were cut back, 1 base at V and 4 bases at J, with 8 bases in the middle. This CDR3 is 14 amino acids long. Germline V gives CDR1 SGHVS, CDR2 FQNEAQ. DNA of the CDR3: TGTGCCAGCAGCTTAGGAGGGCGGGGAAACACCATATATTTT. Amino acids: CASSLGGRGNTIYF.

This sequence joins TRBV19 and TRBJ1-4; D gene unclear. CDR1 LNHDA and CDR2 SQIVND come from the germline V gene (reference sequence). The CDR3 length is 12 residues. Between the trimmed V and J ends, which lost 1 base and 11 bases, there was a span of 8 bases. CDR3: CASSIVGRKLFF. CDR3 DNA sequence: TGTGCCAGTAGTATAGTAGGGAGGAAACTGTTTTTT.

The chain carries TRBV3-1 (or the pseudogene TRBV3-2) and TRBJ2-7, with TRBD2 matching over 10 bases. Germline V gene sequence: CDR1 LGHDT, CDR2 YNNKEL (reference sequence). Trimming removed 0 bases from V and 3 bases from J; junction bases left unmatched: 5. CDR3 size: 16 residues. The DNA of the CDR3 is TGTGCCAGCAGCCAAGATCTAACTAGCGGGAACTACGAGCAGTACTTC. Protein product: CASSQDLTSGNYEQYF.

In DNA, the CDR3 is TGCGCCAGCAGCTTGGACCGACAGGGTCCAGATACGCAGTATTTT. This sequence encodes CASSLDRQGPDTQYF. V usage is TRBV5-1 and J usage is TRBJ2-3; 7 positions match TRBD1. CDR1 and CDR2 (germline): SGHRS, YFSETQ. This CDR3 region has 15 residues. After removal of 0 bases from V and 4 bases from J, the junction contained 5 bases not matched to a gene. Based on the CDR3 plus reference TRBV5-1 and TRBJ2-3, the full variable domain is KAGVTQTPRYLIKTRGQQVTLSCSPISGHRSVSWYQQTPGQGLQFLFEYFSETQRNKGNFPGRFSGRQFSNSRSEMNVSTLELGDSALYLCASSLDRQGPDTQYFGPGTRLTVL.